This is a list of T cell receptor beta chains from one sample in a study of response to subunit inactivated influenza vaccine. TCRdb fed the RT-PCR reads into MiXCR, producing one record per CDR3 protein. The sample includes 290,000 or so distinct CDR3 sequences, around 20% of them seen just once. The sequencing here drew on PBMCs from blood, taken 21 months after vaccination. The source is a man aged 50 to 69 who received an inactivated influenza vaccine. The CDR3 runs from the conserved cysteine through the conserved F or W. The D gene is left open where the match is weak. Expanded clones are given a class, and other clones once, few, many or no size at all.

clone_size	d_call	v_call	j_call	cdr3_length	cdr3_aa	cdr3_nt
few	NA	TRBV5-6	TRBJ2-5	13	CASSLTTGKTQYF	TGTGCCAGCAGCTTAACAACAGGGAAGACCCAGTACTTC
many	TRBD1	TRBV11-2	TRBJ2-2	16	CASSGLRTGLTGELFF	TGTGCCAGCAGCGGACTCAGGACAGGGCTAACCGGGGAGCTGTTTTTT
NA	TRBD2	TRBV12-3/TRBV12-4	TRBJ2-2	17	CASSAELAGGHTGELFF	TGTGCCAGCAGTGCAGAACTAGCGGGAGGGCACACCGGGGAGCTGTTTTTT
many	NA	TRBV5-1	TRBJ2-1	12	CASRGPDNEQFF	TGCGCCAGCAGGGGCCCTGACAATGAGCAGTTCTTC
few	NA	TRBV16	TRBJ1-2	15	CASSQLAGANYGYTF	TGTGCCAGCAGCCAATTAGCGGGAGCCAACTATGGCTACACCTTC
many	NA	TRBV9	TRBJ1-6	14	CASSVGSSGSPLHF	TGTGCCAGCAGCGTAGGCTCCTCGGGTTCACCCCTCCACTTT
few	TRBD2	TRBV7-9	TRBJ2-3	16	CASSLVGGGSTDTQYF	TGTGCCAGCAGCTTAGTTGGCGGGGGGAGTACAGATACGCAGTATTTT
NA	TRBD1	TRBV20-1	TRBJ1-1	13	CSARTGLNTEAFF	TGCAGTGCTCGGACAGGGCTGAACACTGAAGCTTTCTTT
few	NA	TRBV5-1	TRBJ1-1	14	CASSLSPANTEAFF	TGCGCCAGCAGCTTGTCTCCGGCCAACACTGAAGCTTTCTTT
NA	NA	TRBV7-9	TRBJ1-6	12	CASSLDGSPLHF	TGTGCCAGCAGCTTAGATGGGTCACCCCTCCACTTT
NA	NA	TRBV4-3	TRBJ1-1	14	CASSQTWTDAEAFF	TGCGCCAGCAGCCAAACCTGGACAGACGCTGAAGCTTTCTTT
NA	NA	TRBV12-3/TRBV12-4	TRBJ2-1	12	CASSLNGAEQFF	TGTGCCAGCAGTTTAAATGGGGCTGAGCAGTTCTTC
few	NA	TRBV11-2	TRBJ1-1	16	CASSSSGRIRNTEAFF	TGTGCCAGCAGCTCAAGCGGCAGAATAAGGAACACTGAAGCTTTCTTT
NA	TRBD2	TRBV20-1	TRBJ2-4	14	CSAQTSGRLNVQYF	TGCAGTGCGCAGACTAGCGGGAGACTAAACGTTCAGTACTTC
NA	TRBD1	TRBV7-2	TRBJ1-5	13	CASSLDRGTPQHF	TGTGCCAGCAGCCTGGACAGGGGGACGCCCCAGCATTTT
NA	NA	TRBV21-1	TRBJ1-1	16	CASSKARKQGAVAAFF	TGTGCCAGCAGCAAAGCCCGGAAACAGGGGGCTGTTGCGGCTTTCTTT
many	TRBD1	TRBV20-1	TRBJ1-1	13	CSAAGTGMKKAFF	TGCAGTGCTGCCGGGACAGGGATGAAGAAAGCTTTCTTT
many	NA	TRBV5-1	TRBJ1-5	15	CASSLLGQTDQPQHF	TGCGCCAGCAGCTTGCTGGGACAAACAGATCAGCCCCAGCATTTT
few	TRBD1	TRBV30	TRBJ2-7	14	CAWTTGQGAYEQYF	TGTGCCTGGACCACTGGACAGGGGGCTTACGAGCAGTACTTC
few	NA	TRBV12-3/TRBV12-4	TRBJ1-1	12	CASTWDDTEAFF	TGTGCCAGCACCTGGGACGACACTGAAGCTTTCTTT
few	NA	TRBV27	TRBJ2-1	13	CASSLRLSGEQFF	TGTGCCAGCAGTCTTCGACTATCCGGTGAGCAGTTCTTC
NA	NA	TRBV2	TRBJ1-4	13	CASSEGGGEKLFF	TGTGCCAGCAGTGAGGGTGGTGGTGAAAAACTGTTTTTT
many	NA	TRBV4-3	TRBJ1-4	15	CASSQDGQYNEKLFF	TGCGCCAGCAGCCAAGATGGACAGTATAATGAAAAACTGTTTTTT
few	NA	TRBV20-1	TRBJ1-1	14	CSANRQGLNTEAFF	TGCAGTGCGAACCGACAAGGGCTGAACACTGAAGCTTTCTTT
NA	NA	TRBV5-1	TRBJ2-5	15	CASSSPLVGGETQYF	TGCGCCAGCAGCTCGCCTCTTGTGGGCGGAGAGACCCAGTACTTC
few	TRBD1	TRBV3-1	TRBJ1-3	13	CASSRQGGNTIYF	TGTGCCAGCAGCCGACAGGGCGGCAACACCATATATTTT
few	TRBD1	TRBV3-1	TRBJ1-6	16	CASSLSDGTGRSPLHF	TGTGCCAGCAGCCTTTCGGATGGGACAGGGCGTTCACCCCTCCACTTT
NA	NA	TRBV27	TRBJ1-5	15	CASSSQQGVNQPQHF	TGTGCCAGCAGTTCTCAACAGGGTGTCAATCAGCCCCAGCATTTT
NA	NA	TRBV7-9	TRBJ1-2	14	CASSELRVVYGYTF	TGTGCCAGCAGCGAGTTGAGGGTAGTCTATGGCTACACCTTC
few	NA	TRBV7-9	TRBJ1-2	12	CASSLAIGSYTF	TGTGCCAGCAGCTTAGCGATTGGTAGCTACACCTTC
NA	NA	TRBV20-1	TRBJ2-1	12	CSAGGPGLGQFF	TGCAGTGCTGGGGGGCCTGGACTGGGGCAGTTCTTC
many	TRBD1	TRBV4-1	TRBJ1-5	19	CASSQGGQGAIRSNQPQHF	TGCGCCAGCAGCCAAGGAGGACAGGGGGCAATACGGAGCAATCAGCCCCAGCATTTT
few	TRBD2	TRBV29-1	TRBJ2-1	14	CSVDPGGRANEQFF	TGCAGCGTTGATCCGGGCGGGAGGGCCAATGAGCAGTTCTTC
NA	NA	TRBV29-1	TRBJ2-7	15	CSVEYRHLCSYEQYF	TGCAGCGTTGAATATAGACACCTGTGCTCCTACGAGCAGTACTTC
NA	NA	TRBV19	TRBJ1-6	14	CASSIGSSNSPLHF	TGTGCCAGTAGTATCGGAAGTTCCAATTCACCCCTCCACTTT
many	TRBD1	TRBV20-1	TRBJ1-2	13	CSARDQGAGGYTF	TGCAGTGCTAGAGATCAGGGGGCGGGTGGCTACACCTTC
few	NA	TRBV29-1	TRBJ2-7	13	CSVDVQDSYEQYF	TGCAGCGTTGACGTCCAGGACTCCTACGAGCAGTACTTC
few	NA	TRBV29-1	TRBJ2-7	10	CSVRDYEQYF	TGCAGCGTTCGGGACTACGAGCAGTACTTC
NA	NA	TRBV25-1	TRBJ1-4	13	CASRDSINEKLFF	TGTGCCAGCAGGGACAGCATTAATGAAAAACTGTTTTTT
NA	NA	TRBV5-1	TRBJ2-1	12	CASSPPNNEQFF	TGCGCCAGCAGCCCGCCTAACAATGAGCAGTTCTTC
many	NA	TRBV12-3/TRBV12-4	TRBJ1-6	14	CASSLTDYNSPLHF	TGTGCCAGCAGTTTGACAGACTATAATTCACCCCTCCACTTT
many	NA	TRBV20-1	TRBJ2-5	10	CSARRETQYF	TGCAGTGCTAGACGTGAGACCCAGTACTTC
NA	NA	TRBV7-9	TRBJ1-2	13	CASSLGGGHGYTF	TGTGCCAGCAGCTTAGGGGGGGGCCATGGCTACACCTTC
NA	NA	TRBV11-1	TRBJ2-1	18	CASSLAGVSAQRYNEQFF	TGTGCCAGCAGCTTAGCGGGGGTCAGCGCCCAGCGGTACAATGAGCAGTTCTTC
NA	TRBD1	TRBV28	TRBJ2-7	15	CASSLAGTGYYEQYF	TGTGCCAGCAGTCTCGCCGGGACAGGGTATTACGAGCAGTACTTC
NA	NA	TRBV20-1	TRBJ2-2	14	CSAPTSTGTGELFF	TGCAGTGCTCCAACTAGCACGGGGACCGGGGAGCTGTTTTTT
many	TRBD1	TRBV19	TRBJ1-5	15	CASRSGTGEGQPQHF	TGTGCCAGTAGATCCGGGACAGGGGAAGGGCAGCCCCAGCATTTT
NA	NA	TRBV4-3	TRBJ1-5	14	CASSQDPGVQPQHF	TGCGCCAGCAGCCAAGATCCGGGGGTTCAGCCCCAGCATTTT
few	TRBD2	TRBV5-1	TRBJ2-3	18	CASSLLSGGPFRTDTQYF	TGCGCCAGCAGCTTGCTTAGCGGGGGGCCTTTTCGTACAGATACGCAGTATTTT
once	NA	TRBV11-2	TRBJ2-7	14	CASSLVGRPYEQYF	TGTGCCAGCAGCTTAGTCGGGAGACCCTACGAGCAGTACTTC
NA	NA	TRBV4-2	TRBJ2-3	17	CASSQGWWRGSTDTQYF	TGTGCCAGCAGCCAAGGATGGTGGCGGGGAAGCACAGATACGCAGTATTTT
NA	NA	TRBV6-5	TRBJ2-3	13	CASSYGGTDTQYF	TGTGCCAGCAGTTACGGCGGCACAGATACGCAGTATTTT
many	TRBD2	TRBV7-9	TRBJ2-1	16	CASSFPGLAGGNEQFF	TGTGCCAGCAGCTTTCCGGGACTAGCGGGAGGCAATGAGCAGTTCTTC